This T cell receptor beta chain was sequenced during a study of T cell responses to AZD1222 COVID-19 vaccine. Study as a whole: It was second doses at about 4 or about 12 weeks that were pooled. Findings and limits, study-wide: When two AZD1222 doses had been given, Spike-specific TCR breadth and depth rose. Along spike, vaccine-associated CD4 TCRs were found throughout, with dominance at 160-218 and 743-854. Only 5 or 6 people who got AZD1222 tested seropositive at baseline.

Of note for this clone: Antigen specificity is unknown.

Clones were read by immunoSEQ multiplex PCR, and TCRdb kept only the in-frame ones, dropping some. The table has some 150,000 clones, 93% seen once. The specimen was peripheral blood, collected on day 0 of AZD1222 vaccination. The source is an adult in good health.

The CDR3 bases are TGCGCCAGCAGCTTGGGACAGGGCCTTTACTATGGCTACACCTTC. It translates to CASSLGQGLYYGYTF. This chain joins TRBV5-1 and TRBJ1-2; 7 bases agree with TRBD1. Per germline, CDR1 SGHRS and CDR2 YFSETQ. The J segment lost 3 bases and the V segment lost 0 bases, leaving 5 bases of the junction unmatched. The CDR3 is made up of 15 amino acids.